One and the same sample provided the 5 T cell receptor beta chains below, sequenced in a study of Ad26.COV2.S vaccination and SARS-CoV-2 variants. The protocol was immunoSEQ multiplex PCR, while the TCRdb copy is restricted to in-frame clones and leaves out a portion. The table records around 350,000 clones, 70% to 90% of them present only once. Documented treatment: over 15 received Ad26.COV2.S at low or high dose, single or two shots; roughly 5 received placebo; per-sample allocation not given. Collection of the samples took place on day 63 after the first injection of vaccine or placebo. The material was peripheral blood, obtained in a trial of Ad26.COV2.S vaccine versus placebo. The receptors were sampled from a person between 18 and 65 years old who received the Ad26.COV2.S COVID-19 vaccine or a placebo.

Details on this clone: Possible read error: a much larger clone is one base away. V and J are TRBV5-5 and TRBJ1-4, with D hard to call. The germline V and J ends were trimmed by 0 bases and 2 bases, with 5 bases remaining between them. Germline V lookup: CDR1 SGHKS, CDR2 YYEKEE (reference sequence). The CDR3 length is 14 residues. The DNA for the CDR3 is TGTGCCAGCAGCTTGGGAGCGACTAATGAAAAACTGTTTTTT. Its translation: CASSLGATNEKLFF.

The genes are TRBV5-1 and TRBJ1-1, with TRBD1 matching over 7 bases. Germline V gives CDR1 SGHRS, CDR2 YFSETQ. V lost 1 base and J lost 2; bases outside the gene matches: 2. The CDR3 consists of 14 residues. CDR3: CASSLTGANTEAFF. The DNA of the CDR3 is TGCGCCAGCAGCTTGACAGGGGCAAACACTGAAGCTTTCTTT.

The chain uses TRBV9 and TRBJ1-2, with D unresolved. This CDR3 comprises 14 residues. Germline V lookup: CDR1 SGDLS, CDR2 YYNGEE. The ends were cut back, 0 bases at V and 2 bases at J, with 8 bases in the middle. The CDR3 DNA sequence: TGTGCCAGCAGCGTAGATGTGGGGAACTATGGCTACACCTTC. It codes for CASSVDVGNYGYTF.

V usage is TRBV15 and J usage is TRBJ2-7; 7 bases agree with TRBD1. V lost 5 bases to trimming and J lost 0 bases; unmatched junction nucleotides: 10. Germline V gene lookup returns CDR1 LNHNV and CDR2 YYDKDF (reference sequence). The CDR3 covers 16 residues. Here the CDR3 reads CATSLGRQGYSYEQYF. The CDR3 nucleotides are TGTGCCACCAGCCTCGGAAGACAGGGATACTCCTACGAGCAGTACTTC.

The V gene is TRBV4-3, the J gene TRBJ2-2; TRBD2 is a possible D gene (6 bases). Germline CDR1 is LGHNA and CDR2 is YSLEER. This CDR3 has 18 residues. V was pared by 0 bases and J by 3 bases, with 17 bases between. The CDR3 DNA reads TGCGCCAGCAGCCAAGATAGGGAGGCAGGTGATTACACCGGGGAGCTGTTTTTT. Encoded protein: CASSQDREAGDYTGELFF.